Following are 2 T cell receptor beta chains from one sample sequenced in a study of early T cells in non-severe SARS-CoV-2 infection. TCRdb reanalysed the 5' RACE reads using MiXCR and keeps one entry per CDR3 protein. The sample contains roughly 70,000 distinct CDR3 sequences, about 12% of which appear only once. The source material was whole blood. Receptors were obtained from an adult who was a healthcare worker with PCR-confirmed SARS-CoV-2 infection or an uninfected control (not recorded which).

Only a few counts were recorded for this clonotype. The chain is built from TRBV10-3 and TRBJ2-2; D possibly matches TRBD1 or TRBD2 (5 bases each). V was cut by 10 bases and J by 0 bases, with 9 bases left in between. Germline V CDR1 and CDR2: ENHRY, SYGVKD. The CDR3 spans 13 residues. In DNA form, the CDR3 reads TGTGCCACGCAGGGACCGAACACCGGGGAGCTGTTTTTT. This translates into CATQGPNTGELFF.

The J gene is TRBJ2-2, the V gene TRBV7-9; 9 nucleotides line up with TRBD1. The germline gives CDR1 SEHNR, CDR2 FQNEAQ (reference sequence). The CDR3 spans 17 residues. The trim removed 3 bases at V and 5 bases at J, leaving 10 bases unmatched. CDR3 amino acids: CASSLSRGQGRTGELFF. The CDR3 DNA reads TGTGCCAGCAGCTTGAGTCGGGGACAGGGTCGTACCGGGGAGCTGTTTTTT.